The 15 T cell receptor beta chains reported below all come from one sample, sequenced in a study of human T cells and chemical hapten exposure. TCRdb redid the calling of the RACE reads with MiXCR, one entry per CDR3 protein. The sample yields tens of thousands of distinct CDR3 sequences, roughly a tenth seen once. Sample time point: patch test 1, 2 weeks after DPC sensitization. Treatment of the sample: therapeutic diphenylcyclopropenone sensitization with weekly scalp DPC. Sequenced here: whole blood, sampled in connection with sensitization to the hapten diphenylcyclopropenone (DPC). These TCRs come from a woman aged 50 to 60 with alopecia areata. Some clones in this sample may be carry-over from other donors' samples.

This clonotype turned up a few times. The chain carries TRBV28 and TRBJ2-4; D gene unclear. Trimming took 7 bases from V and 0 from J, leaving 16 bases between them. Germline values: CDR1 MDHEN, CDR2 SYDVKM. This CDR3 contains 16 residues. CDR3 sequence (DNA): TGTGCCAGCACCCTCCCGGGTGACGTAGCCAAAAACATTCAGTACTTC. This gives the protein CASTLPGDVAKNIQYF.

To note about this clonotype: Given a much more abundant clone one base away, this may be a read error. The chain employs TRBV20-1 and TRBJ2-1; 12 bases agree with TRBD2. V trimming: 2 bases; J trimming: 7 bases; junction bases outside the gene matches: 6. The CDR3 totals 15 residues. Per the germline V gene, CDR1 is DFQATT and CDR2 is SNEGSKA (reference sequence). The CDR3 sequence: CSARNLAGGPNEQFF. The CDR3 nucleotides are TGCAGTGCTAGAAATCTAGCGGGGGGGCCTAATGAGCAGTTCTTC.

A note on this clonotype: Compared with germline, one end of the junction differs, possibly owing to a read error. The chain uses TRBV2 and TRBJ1-4, with TRBD1 matching 7 bases. Per germline, CDR1 SNHLY and CDR2 FYNNEI. This CDR3 comprises 13 residues. The CDR3 nucleotides read TGTGCCAGCAGTGTCGGTAGGACAGGCGCCATGGTTTTT. Translating gives CASSVGRTGAMVF.

This clonotype was counted at least ten times. V usage is TRBV5-1 and J usage is TRBJ2-5, with unresolved D. Trimming stripped 0 bases from V and 3 bases from J, with 9 bases between. Germline lookup yields CDR1 SGHRS and CDR2 YFSETQ. CDR3 size: 14 residues. The chain's CDR3 is CASSLGPPEETQYF. The CDR3 DNA reads TGCGCCAGCAGCTTGGGACCGCCTGAAGAGACCCAGTACTTC.

This clonotype has a count of ten or more. The chain recombines TRBV20-1 with TRBJ1-2; 7 bases are shared with TRBD1. CDR1 is DFQATT, CDR2 SNEGSKA, per germline (reference sequence). The CDR3 runs 10 residues. The CDR3: CLAGGYGYTF. The CDR3, as DNA: TGCTTGGCAGGGGGCTATGGCTACACCTTC.

The V call is TRBV12-3 or TRBV12-4, the J call TRBJ1-1; unclear D gene. The CDR3 has 12 amino acids. The V end lost 1 base, the J end lost 8 bases, and 8 bases lay between the germline ends. This CDR3 is CASSLDVGEAFF. The CDR3 nucleotides are TGTGCCAGCAGTTTAGATGTAGGAGAAGCTTTCTTT.

This clonotype was seen repeatedly, ten times or more. The chain combines TRBV4-3 with TRBJ2-3; tentatively, D is TRBD1 (6 bases). CDR3 length equals 15 residues. Looked up from germline, CDR1 is LGHNA and CDR2 is YSLEER. V was cut by 0 bases and J by 3 bases, with 10 bases left in between. CDR3 DNA sequence: TGCGCCAGCAGCCAAGACCAGGGGCTGACAGATACGCAGTATTTT. Protein sequence: CASSQDQGLTDTQYF.

This clonotype was detected ten times or more. J is TRBJ1-1 and V is TRBV3-1, with D unresolved. Germline CDR1 is LGHDT and CDR2 is YNNKEL (reference sequence). The V gene lost 0 bases and the J gene lost 9 bases, with 11 bases spanning the gap. The CDR3 covers 13 residues. CDR3 sequence (DNA): TGTGCCAGCAGCCAAGATCGGCACTCTAAAGCTTTCTTT. This encodes CASSQDRHSKAFF.

This clonotype was picked up a small number of times. This chain links TRBV5-1 with TRBJ2-7; D uncertain. Germline loops: CDR1 SGHRS, CDR2 YFSETQ. Deletions cut 4 bases from V and 3 bases from J, with 11 bases between. This CDR3 has 13 residues. CDR3 in DNA: TGCGCCAGCAGCGCCACGAATCGCTACGAGCAGTACTTC. Amino acid sequence: CASSATNRYEQYF.

The rearrangement joins TRBV2 to TRBJ1-4; the D is unclear. Looked up from germline, CDR1 is SNHLY and CDR2 is FYNNEI. The germline V and J ends were trimmed by 7 bases and 8 bases, with 14 bases remaining between them. The CDR3 has 13 amino acids. Here the CDR3 DNA reads TGTGCCAGCACAAGGCAGATTGGCGAAAAACTGTTTTTT. It is translated as CASTRQIGEKLFF. Variable domain in full (rest from reference TRBV2 and TRBJ1-4): EPEVTQTPSHQVTQMGQEVILRCVPISNHLYFYWYRQILGQKVEFLVSFYNNEISEKSEIFDDQFSVERPDGSNFTLKIRSTKLEDSAMYFCASTRQIGEKLFFGSGTQLSVL.

CDR3 DNA sequence: TGTGCCAGCAGCGGCTCTACAGGGATCACTAATGAAAAACTGTTTTTT. Translated, it gives CASSGSTGITNEKLFF. The gene calls are TRBV9 and TRBJ1-4; a weak D match, TRBD1 (6 bases). Trimming cost V 3 bases and J 2 bases, with 14 bases left between them. The CDR3 is 16 residues long. Germline V gene lookup returns CDR1 SGDLS and CDR2 YYNGEE.

The genes are TRBV5-1 and TRBJ1-1; TRBD1 matches at 8 bases. Germline loops: CDR1 SGHRS, CDR2 YFSETQ. CDR3 length: 14 amino acids. After removal of 3 bases from V and 2 bases from J, the junction contained 3 bases not matched to a gene. The CDR3 region is CASSSGTGNTEAFF. For the CDR3, the DNA is TGCGCCAGCAGCTCCGGGACAGGTAACACTGAAGCTTTCTTT.

This chain connects TRBV7-3 to TRBJ2-1; possibly TRBD2 for D (6 bases). Germline assignment: CDR1 SGHTA and CDR2 FQGTGA. V shed 8 bases and J shed 0 bases, with 14 bases lying between them. CDR3 length: 15 residues. The CDR3 loop reads CASGPGGTSYNEQFF. The DNA for the CDR3 is TGTGCCAGCGGACCTGGGGGGACCTCCTACAATGAGCAGTTCTTC.

About this clonotype itself: This may arise from a read error, as a much more abundant clone is one base away. The V call is TRBV7-9, the J call TRBJ1-1; D may be TRBD1 (6 bases). This CDR3 region has 15 residues. Germline V lookup: CDR1 SEHNR, CDR2 FQNEAQ (reference sequence). The CDR3 sequence: CGSSPGAQENTEAFF. CDR3 coding DNA: TGTGGCAGCAGCCCAGGGGCACAAGAGAACACTGAAGCTTTCTTT.

This clonotype was seen a handful of times. J is TRBJ2-1 and V is TRBV5-1; D is ambiguous. CDR3 length equals 12 residues. Trimming took off 4 bases at V and 9 bases at J, with 11 bases between the two ends. The germline V gene encodes CDR1 SGHRS and CDR2 YFSETQ. CDR3 sequence reads: CASSLMSSEQFF. The CDR3 DNA reads as TGCGCCAGCAGCCTGATGAGTAGTGAGCAGTTCTTC.